The rows below give T cell receptor beta chains drawn from one sample of a study of blood T cell repertoires in COVID-19. TCRdb's table, derived via immunoSEQ multiplex PCR, lists solely in-frame clones and lacks some. The table has roughly 520,000 clones, 70% to 90% seen once. Sequenced input: PBMCs or T cells enriched from blood (not recorded which). The receptor set was obtained from a woman aged 40 to 50 who had recovered from COVID-19. Each CDR3 is given with its conserved first and last residue. The D gene is left open where the match is weak. Rows give clone size only sometimes, using once, few, many, or a class for an expanded clone.

TRBJ2-3 | . | TRBV11-3 | . | TGTGCCAGCAGCTTAGGGTTCTTTGGTTTCGGGGAGAGCACAGATACGCAGTATTTT | CASSLGFFGFGESTDTQYF
TRBJ2-1 | . | TRBV19 | TRBD1 | TGTGCCAGTAGCTTCGGGACAGGGGGGAGCAATGAGCAGTTCTTC | CASSFGTGGSNEQFF
TRBJ1-2 | . | TRBV19 | TRBD1 | TGTGCCAGTAGGGGGACAGGGGGCCCCTTGAGCTATGGCTACACCTTC | CASRGTGGPLSYGYTF
TRBJ1-1 | . | TRBV7-2 | TRBD1 | TGTGCCAGCAGCGCAGCGACAGGGAGGACTGAAGCTTTCTTT | CASSAATGRTEAFF
TRBJ2-6 | . | TRBV12-5 | . | TGTGCTAGTGCCCCATCTGGGGCCAACGTCCTGACTTTC | CASAPSGANVLTF
TRBJ2-1 | . | TRBV2 | TRBD2 | TGTGCCAGCAGTGAGCCTAGCGGGAGGAGGGATGAGCAGTTCTTC | CASSEPSGRRDEQFF
TRBJ1-2 | . | TRBV6-5 | TRBD1 | TGTGCCAGCACTACGGCAGGGGGCATCAATGGCTACACCTTC | CASTTAGGINGYTF
TRBJ2-7 | . | TRBV9 | TRBD2 | TGTGCCAGCAGCGCCGGGACTAGCTTGAGGGGGTCCGAGCAGTACTTC | CASSAGTSLRGSEQYF
TRBJ1-1 | once | TRBV18 | TRBD1 | TGTGCCAGCTCACCCCAGGGACAGGGGACTGAAGCTTTCTTT | CASSPQGQGTEAFF
TRBJ2-2 | . | TRBV24-1 | . | TGTGCCACCAGTGGGCTCTTATCCACCGGGGAGCTGTTTTTT | CATSGLLSTGELFF
TRBJ2-7 | . | TRBV6-5 | . | TGTGCCAGCAGTTACTATGGCGGGTCCTACGAGCAGTACTTC | CASSYYGGSYEQYF
TRBJ2-1 | . | TRBV10-1 | TRBD1 | TGCGCCAGCAGTAAGTTACAGGGGGCACACTACAATGAGCAGTTCTTC | CASSKLQGAHYNEQFF
TRBJ1-1 | . | TRBV5-5 | . | TGTGCCAGCAGCTTGTGGGGGGGCGCGGGCACTGAAGCTTTCTTT | CASSLWGGAGTEAFF
TRBJ1-2 | once | TRBV19 | . | TGTGCCAGTAGTATAGGGAGGGGAGGGACTGGCTACACCTTC | CASSIGRGGTGYTF
TRBJ2-5 | . | TRBV6-2/TRBV6-3 | TRBD1 | TGTGCCAGCAGCCCAATTGACAGGGGGGTCATCAAGACCCAGTACTTC | CASSPIDRGVIKTQYF
TRBJ2-1 | . | TRBV4-3 | . | TGCGCCAGCAGCCAAGATGTGGGCAGGGGCGTCTACAATGAGCAGTTCTTC | CASSQDVGRGVYNEQFF
TRBJ2-3 | . | TRBV19 | TRBD2 | TGTGCCAGTAGCCCGGGGGTGGGACTAGCGGAACCAGATACGCAGTATTTT | CASSPGVGLAEPDTQYF
TRBJ2-2 | . | TRBV11-2 | . | TGTGCCAGCAGCTTAGGTTCCAGCGGGTACGTCGGGGAGCTGTTTTTT | CASSLGSSGYVGELFF
TRBJ2-1 | . | TRBV6-2/TRBV6-3 | . | TGTGCCAGCAGTGCCCCGGAGCCATACGATGAGCAGTTCTTC | CASSAPEPYDEQFF
TRBJ2-1 | . | TRBV18 | . | TGTGCCAGCTCACCACCATCCCAGGGAAGCAATGAGCAGTTCTTC | CASSPPSQGSNEQFF
TRBJ1-4 | . | TRBV7-2 | . | TGTGCCAGCAGCCGCCACGCGGCAACTAATGAAAAACTGTTTTTT | CASSRHAATNEKLFF
TRBJ2-1 | . | TRBV9 | TRBD2 | TGTGCCAGCAGCTCTCGTAGCGGGAGCTACAATGAGCAGTTCTTC | CASSSRSGSYNEQFF
TRBJ1-5 | few | TRBV24-1 | . | TGTGCCACCAGTGAATCCAGGGGAGAGCCCCAGCATTTT | CATSESRGEPQHF
TRBJ2-7 | once | TRBV5-5 | . | TGTGCCAGCAGCTTGGCTAGTTCCTACGAGCAGTACTTC | CASSLASSYEQYF
TRBJ2-3 | once | TRBV6-5 | . | TGTGCCTCCTCGCGGGATGCATTATTTACGCAGTATTTT | CASSRDALFTQYF
TRBJ2-1 | once | TRBV24-1 | . | TGTGCCACCAGTGATCTGGGGGGAGAGAACTACAATGAGCAGTTCTTC | CATSDLGGENYNEQFF
TRBJ2-5 | . | TRBV5-1 | TRBD2 | TGCGCCAGCAGCTCCCTAGCGGGAGAGACCCAGTACTTC | CASSSLAGETQYF
TRBJ2-3 | . | TRBV7-6 | . | TGTGCCAGCAGCTTAGAAACCTACACAGATACGCAGTATTTT | CASSLETYTDTQYF
TRBJ2-2 | . | TRBV2 | . | TGTGCCAGCAGGAAGGACAGATCCCCGAACACCGGGGAGCTGTTTTTT | CASRKDRSPNTGELFF
TRBJ1-1 | . | TRBV15 | TRBD1 | TGTGCCACCAGCAGAGTTCGACAGGGTAGCACTGAAGCTTTCTTT | CATSRVRQGSTEAFF
TRBJ2-7 | . | TRBV20-1 | . | TGCAGTGCTAGTAGCCCAATCTACGAGCAGTACTTC | CSASSPIYEQYF
TRBJ1-3 | . | TRBV2 | . | TGTGCCAGCAGGCCGAGTCCACAGGGAAACACCATATATTTT | CASRPSPQGNTIYF
TRBJ1-1 | . | TRBV6-5 | . | TGTGCCAGCAGTACTAACACTGAAGCTTTCTTT | CASSTNTEAFF
TRBJ1-3 | . | TRBV9 | . | TGTGCCAGCAGCGTGGAGCCCGAGGTAACTGGAAACACCATATATTTT | CASSVEPEVTGNTIYF
TRBJ2-7 | few | TRBV18 | TRBD1 | TGTGCCAGCTCACTTGGACAGGGCGAGCAGTACTTC | CASSLGQGEQYF
TRBJ2-7 | . | TRBV19 | TRBD2 | TGTGCCAGTAGTACAACTAGCGGGCCTTCCTACGAGCAGTACTTC | CASSTTSGPSYEQYF
TRBJ1-2 | . | TRBV29-1 | . | TGCAGCGTTGAGAGCCGGGATTACTATGGCTACACCTTC | CSVESRDYYGYTF
TRBJ2-7 | . | TRBV9 | TRBD2 | TGTGCCAGCAGCCCCTATCGACTAGCGGGAGTGAACGAGCAGTACTTC | CASSPYRLAGVNEQYF
TRBJ2-5 | . | TRBV2 | TRBD2 | TGTGCCAGCAGTCTAGGGACTAGTCAAGAAACCCAGTACTTC | CASSLGTSQETQYF
TRBJ2-5 | once | TRBV15 | . | TGTGCCACCAGCAGAGAAGAGCAAGAGACCCAGTACTTC | CATSREEQETQYF
TRBJ1-5 | . | TRBV10-3 | TRBD1 | TGTGCCATCAGTGAAGGGGGCGCAAATGTCCATAGCAATCAGCCCCAGCATTTT | CAISEGGANVHSNQPQHF
TRBJ2-1 | . | TRBV9 | TRBD2 | TGTGCCAGCAGTGCTAGCGGGAGGGTATACAATGAGCAGTTCTTC | CASSASGRVYNEQFF
TRBJ2-1 | . | TRBV4-1 | TRBD1 | TGCGCCAGCAGCCAAGTAGGGGACAGGCGGAATGAGCAGTTCTTC | CASSQVGDRRNEQFF
TRBJ2-1 | . | TRBV6-5 | . | TGTGCCAGCAGGCGCGAGGGGACTGCCTACAATGAGCAGTTCTTC | CASRREGTAYNEQFF
TRBJ1-1 | . | TRBV19 | TRBD1 | TGTGCCAGTAGCACACAGGGGGGAACTGAAGCTTTCTTT | CASSTQGGTEAFF
TRBJ2-1 | few | TRBV10-3 | TRBD2 | TGTGCCATCAGTGAGTTCGGTAGCGGGAGTGGCAATGAGCAGTTCTTC | CAISEFGSGSGNEQFF
TRBJ1-5 | . | TRBV29-1 | . | TGCAGCGTTGAGGACCCAGGGGATAGCAATCAGCCCCAGCATTTT | CSVEDPGDSNQPQHF
TRBJ1-5 | . | TRBV19 | TRBD1 | TGTGCCACCAAGACAGGGACAGGGGTTGGCAATCAGCCCCAGCATTTT | CATKTGTGVGNQPQHF
TRBJ2-1 | once | TRBV11-3 | TRBD1 | TGTGCCAGCAGCTTAGGCAGGGGTAAGACAGGGTATAATGAGCAGTTCTTC | CASSLGRGKTGYNEQFF
TRBJ1-1 | . | TRBV14 | TRBD1 | TGTGCCAGCAGCCATGGGACAGGGAGAACTGAAGCTTTCTTT | CASSHGTGRTEAFF